A single sample gave rise to the 11 T cell receptor beta chains below, sequenced in a study of T cell repertoires in cytomegalovirus infection. TCRdb reprocessed the reads with MiXCR, giving one entry per CDR3 protein. The sample contains around 230,000 distinct CDR3 sequences, around 6.4% of which appear only once. The sample consisted of PBMCs. These receptor sequences come from a human donor in good health (CMV status not recorded). Some clones in this sample may be carry-over from other donors' samples.

This clonotype was counted many times. This CDR3 reads CASSELGSAEYF. DNA for the CDR3: TGTGCCAGCAGTGAATTGGGCAGTGCGGAGTACTTC. The rearrangement joins TRBV2 to TRBJ2-7, with D hard to call. This CDR3 comprises 12 residues. The V end lost 2 bases, the J end lost 11 bases, and 13 bases lay between the germline ends. Germline CDR1 SNHLY, CDR2 FYNNEI.

Many counts were recorded for this clonotype. V usage is TRBV7-2 and J usage is TRBJ2-5, with unresolved D. Germline values: CDR1 SGHTA, CDR2 FQGNSA. The V gene lost 3 bases and the J gene lost 5 bases, with 10 bases spanning the gap. CDR3 size: 13 residues. The chain's CDR3 is CASSFQVGETQYF. For the CDR3, the DNA is TGTGCCAGCAGCTTTCAAGTGGGGGAGACCCAGTACTTC.

This clonotype was observed at least ten times. J is TRBJ1-3 and V is TRBV29-1; no firm D call. Germline CDR1 reads SQVTM; CDR2 reads ANQGSEA. This CDR3 contains 13 residues. The V end was cut by 5 bases, the J end by 0 bases, with 8 bases between. The CDR3 bases are TGCAGCGTTACGACGTCCTCTGGAAACACCATATATTTT. The encoded protein is CSVTTSSGNTIYF.

This clonotype was found many times. V usage is TRBV20-1 and J usage is TRBJ1-1; 8 nucleotides align to TRBD1. This CDR3 is 14 amino acids long. Trimming removed 2 bases from V and 5 bases from J; junction bases left unmatched: 7. CDR1 and CDR2 from the germline V gene are DFQATT and SNEGSKA (reference sequence). The CDR3 reads CSARPGQGKTEAFF. The CDR3 coding sequence is TGCAGTGCTAGACCCGGACAGGGAAAGACTGAAGCTTTCTTT.

This clonotype has ten or more counts. One junction end disagrees with the germline gene, perhaps due to a read error. The chain carries TRBV20-1 and TRBJ1-1; D gene uncertain. The CDR3 sequence is 14 residues long. Germline loops: CDR1 DFQATT, CDR2 SNEGSKA (reference sequence). CDR3 in DNA: TGCAGTGCTATCGTCGATGTGACGAACCCTGAAGCTTTCTTT. Amino acid sequence: CSAIVDVTNPEAFF.

The chain recombines TRBV13 with TRBJ2-2; possibly TRBD1 for D (7 bases). The CDR3 is 17 amino acids. Germline CDR1 reads PRHDT; CDR2 reads FYEKMQ (reference sequence). The germline V and J ends were trimmed by 1 base and 2 bases, with 14 bases remaining between them. CDR3 amino acids: CASSLDAGQTNTGELFF. CDR3 in DNA: TGTGCCAGCAGCTTAGACGCGGGACAGACTAACACCGGGGAGCTGTTTTTT.

This clonotype occurred many times. The V call is TRBV2, the J call TRBJ1-1; the D gene is possibly TRBD1 (5 bases). V lost 6 bases and J 6 bases, leaving 14 bases between the germline ends. Germline CDR1 SNHLY, CDR2 FYNNEI. The CDR3 consists of 13 residues. CDR3 DNA: TGTGCCAGCAGGAGCCTAAGGGGACCTGAAGCTTTCTTT. Its protein is CASRSLRGPEAFF.

This clonotype was found many times. V gene TRBV11-2 combines with J gene TRBJ1-6; no reliable D call. This CDR3 region has 12 residues. In germline, CDR1 is SGHAT, CDR2 FQNNGV. Trimming removed 6 bases from V and 11 bases from J, with 11 bases in between. CDR3 bases: TGTGCCAGCAGGGAGCTGGCGGCACCCCTCCACTTT. Encoded protein: CASRELAAPLHF. The full variable domain, in which reference TRBV11-2 and TRBJ1-6 provide the parts outside the CDR3, is EAGVAQSPRYKIIEKRQSVAFWCNPISGHATLYWYQQILGQGPKLLIQFQNNGVVDDSQLPKDRFSAERLKGVDSTLKIQPAKLEDSAVYLCASRELAAPLHFGNGTRLTVT.

The table lists this clonotype with many counts. The chain combines TRBV19 with TRBJ1-1; D call uncertain. The CDR3 length is 15 residues. Trimming pared 2 bases from V and 1 base from J, leaving 11 bases between. The germline CDR1 and CDR2 sequences are LNHDA and SQIVND (reference sequence). In DNA, the CDR3 is TGTGCCAGTAGTATAACTCGACGGACGAACACTGAAGCTTTCTTT. It translates to CASSITRRTNTEAFF.

The table lists this clonotype with many counts. This rearrangement joins TRBV7-6 to TRBJ2-1; 8 bases match TRBD1. The germline V gene has CDR1 SGHVS and CDR2 FNYEAQ. This CDR3 is 16 amino acids long. The ends lost 3 bases at V and 3 bases at J; junction bases unmatched: 7. The CDR3 protein is CASSLVQGVLYNEQFF. The CDR3 nucleotides are TGTGCCAGCAGCTTGGTACAGGGGGTACTCTACAATGAGCAGTTCTTC.

This clonotype was observed at least ten times. This rearrangement joins TRBV11-2 to TRBJ2-5; 7 bases align to TRBD2. V shed 3 bases, J shed 5 bases, and the junction held 9 bases outside the gene matches. Germline V gene sequence: CDR1 SGHAT, CDR2 FQNNGV. CDR3 length: 15 residues. CDR3 in amino acids: CASSFLPGGRETQYF. CDR3 coding DNA: TGTGCCAGCAGCTTCCTACCGGGGGGTAGGGAGACCCAGTACTTC.